This record concerns one TCR beta chain sequence. Germline assignment: CDR1 SEHNR and CDR2 FQNEAQ (reference sequence). Trimming removed 3 bases from V and 4 bases from J; junction bases left unmatched: 6. The CDR3 sequence is 15 residues long. The sample comes from a study of PD-L1 blockade in urothelial cancer. As for the study in general: Study patients had been treated with 0 to 3 previous chemotherapy regimens. At 6 weeks and at 3 weeks (second dose) after treatment start, blood was analyzed.

The assay was immunoSEQ multiplex PCR, and TCRdb's table has in-frame clones only and misses some. Of approximately 110,000 clones in the sample, 91% are singletons; the top ten hold around 4%. Time point noted: peripheral blood 6 weeks after treatment start. Sequences were derived from PBMCs, sampled around atezolizumab (anti-PD-L1) treatment. The chain couples TRBV7-9 to TRBJ2-5; 9 bases line up with TRBD1. The clonotype originates from a man between 60 and 75 years old with urothelial cancer. CDR3 in amino acids: CASSFTGGAGETQYF. The DNA of the CDR3 is TGTGCCAGCAGCTTCACAGGGGGCGCGGGAGAGACCCAGTACTTC.